The following is a T cell receptor beta chain sequence with its context. The antigen remains undetermined. This specimen comes from a study of CXCR3-negative and CXCR3-positive naive CD8 T cells. About the research overall: Sequencing gave some 140 million TRB reads overall, about 1.5 +/- 0.3 million per library. Whole-study results and caveats: Fresh PBMCs went into most assays, and CXCR3 expression partly declined after cryopreservation. Higher TRB CDR3 hydrophobicity marked CXCR3-positive naive cells relative to CXCR3-negative naive cells.

UMI labels and 5' RACE were used to prepare the TRB cDNA libraries. TCRdb re-called the 5' RACE reads and gives one entry per CDR3 protein, without DNA. Here the sample table reports 100,000 to 150,000 distinct CDR3 sequences. The length of the CDR3 is 13 residues. CDR1 and CDR2 from the germline V gene are SGHRS and YFSETQ. Sample: naive CXCR3- CD8+ T cells from blood. The subset denotes: CD45RO-CCR7+CD27+CD95- naive CD8+ T cells lacking CXCR3 (TNR3-). V and J are TRBV5-1 and TRBJ2-7; the D call from TCRdb, TRBD1, cannot be confirmed without DNA. The TCR sequence derives from a human donor in good health. Some clones in this sample may be carry-over from other donors' samples. The CDR3 loop reads CASSLTGYYEQYF.